Listed below are T cell receptor beta chains from one sample, sequenced in a study of shared clonotypes between healthy human individuals. Sequencing used immunoSEQ multiplex PCR; TCRdb keeps in-frame clones, though not all of them. This sample has 2,100,000 or so clones, with approximately 94% found just once. Sequenced material: naive CD4+ T cells sorted from blood. These receptors originate from a man between 18 and 29 years old in good health. Both conserved end residues are part of each CDR3. The D gene is left open where the match is weak. Clone sizes are given selectively: once, few, many, or a class where the clone is expanded.

D gene	clone size	J gene	V gene	CDR3 DNA	CDR3 protein
.	.	TRBJ1-6	TRBV6-6	TGTGCCAGCAGGAACAGGGATTCACCCCTCCACTTT	CASRNRDSPLHF
.	few	TRBJ2-3	TRBV14	TGTGCCAGCAGCCAGGCAGATACGCAGTATTTT	CASSQADTQYF
.	.	TRBJ1-2	TRBV6-4	TGTGCCAGCAGTGTTACCGGGGGCTTGAACTATGGCTACACCTTC	CASSVTGGLNYGYTF
.	once	TRBJ1-5	TRBV11-2	TGTGCCAGCAGCCTAGACGGTAGCAATCAGCCCCAGCATTTT	CASSLDGSNQPQHF
.	.	TRBJ1-2	TRBV5-6	TGTGCCAGCAGCTTGGTCGGCAACTATGGCTACACCTTC	CASSLVGNYGYTF
TRBD2	.	TRBJ2-5	TRBV9	TGTGCCAGCAGCGCCGCGGGAAGCGGGAAGACCCAGTACTTC	CASSAAGSGKTQYF
.	.	TRBJ2-1	TRBV6-5	TGTGCCAGCAGTTACTCGGGCTACTCCTACAATGAGCAGTTCTTC	CASSYSGYSYNEQFF
TRBD1	.	TRBJ2-5	TRBV10-3	TGTGCCACTAGACAGGGGGTAGCCCCGGAGACCCAGTACTTC	CATRQGVAPETQYF
TRBD1	.	TRBJ2-6	TRBV4-3	TGCGCCAGCAGCCGAGGACAGGGAGGCTCTGGGGCCAACGTCCTGACTTTC	CASSRGQGGSGANVLTF
TRBD1	.	TRBJ1-6	TRBV28	TGTGCCAGCAGTTTTCTGACAGGGGGCAGTTCACCCCTCCACTTT	CASSFLTGGSSPLHF
.	.	TRBJ2-2	TRBV21-1	TGTGCCAGCCTTCTCGTAGGACAGGGGGGAACCGGGGAGCTGTTTTTT	CASLLVGQGGTGELFF
TRBD2	.	TRBJ2-1	TRBV7-3	TGTGCCAGCAGCTTTAGCGGGGGGAAAGGCGATGAGCAGTTCTTC	CASSFSGGKGDEQFF
TRBD1	.	TRBJ2-3	TRBV19	TGTGCCAGTAGCTTGGGACAGGGGGGCACAGATACGCAGTATTTT	CASSLGQGGTDTQYF
.	.	TRBJ1-1	TRBV19	TGTGCCAGTAGTGAACAGAGAAACACTGAAGCTTTCTTT	CASSEQRNTEAFF
TRBD1	.	TRBJ1-4	TRBV7-2	TGTGCCAGCAGTCCCCTGGACGAGGGGGCGGTAACTAATGAAAAACTGTTTTTT	CASSPLDEGAVTNEKLFF
TRBD1	.	TRBJ1-3	TRBV14	TGTGCCAGCAGCTCGCTTGGGACAGCTAGTGGAAACACCATATATTTT	CASSSLGTASGNTIYF
TRBD2	few	TRBJ2-1	TRBV5-1	TGCGCCAGCAGTACTAGCGGACTTGGACACAATGAGCAGTTCTTC	CASSTSGLGHNEQFF
.	.	TRBJ2-7	TRBV18	TGTGCCAGCTCACCACAAAAATTACGGGACAAGACCTACGAGCAGTACTTC	CASSPQKLRDKTYEQYF
TRBD1	.	TRBJ1-5	TRBV28	TGTGCCAGCAGTTTATCGGACAGGTTCTTTCAGCCCCAGCATTTT	CASSLSDRFFQPQHF
.	.	TRBJ2-7	TRBV6-6	TGTGCCAGCAGTTACCGGACACTAGCAGGCGAGCAGTACTTC	CASSYRTLAGEQYF
TRBD2	.	TRBJ2-5	TRBV9	TGTGCCAGCAGCGTAGTGCCTAGCGGGGGAGAGACCCAGTACTTC	CASSVVPSGGETQYF
.	.	TRBJ2-7	TRBV7-7	TGTGCTAGCAGCTCCGACCTAGGGCCGCAGTACTTC	CASSSDLGPQYF
.	.	TRBJ2-7	TRBV13	TGTGCCAGCAGCTTTAAACGGTACGAGCAGTACTTC	CASSFKRYEQYF
.	.	TRBJ1-1	TRBV27	TGTGCCAGCAGTTTAGGGGGCCGAGGGAACACTGAAGCTTTCTTT	CASSLGGRGNTEAFF
.	.	TRBJ1-3	TRBV19	TGTGCCAGTAGTAGAGCCTCTGGAAACACCATATATTTT	CASSRASGNTIYF
.	once	TRBJ2-1	TRBV27	TGTGCCAGCAGCCTCCTAGGGGGGTTGGAGCACAATGAGCAGTTCTTC	CASSLLGGLEHNEQFF